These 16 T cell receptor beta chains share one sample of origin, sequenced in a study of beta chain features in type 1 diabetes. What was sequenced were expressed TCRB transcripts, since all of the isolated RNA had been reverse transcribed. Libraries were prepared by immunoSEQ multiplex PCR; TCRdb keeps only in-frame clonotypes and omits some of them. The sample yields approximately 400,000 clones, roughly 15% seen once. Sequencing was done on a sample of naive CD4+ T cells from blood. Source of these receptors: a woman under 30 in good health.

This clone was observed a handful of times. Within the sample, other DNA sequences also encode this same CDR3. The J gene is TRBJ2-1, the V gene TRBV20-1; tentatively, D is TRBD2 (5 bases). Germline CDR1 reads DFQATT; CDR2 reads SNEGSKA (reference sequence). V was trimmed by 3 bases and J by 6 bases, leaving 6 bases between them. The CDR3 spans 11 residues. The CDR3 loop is CSASRGNEQFF. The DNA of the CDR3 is TGCAGTGCTAGCCGGGGCAATGAGCAGTTCTTC.

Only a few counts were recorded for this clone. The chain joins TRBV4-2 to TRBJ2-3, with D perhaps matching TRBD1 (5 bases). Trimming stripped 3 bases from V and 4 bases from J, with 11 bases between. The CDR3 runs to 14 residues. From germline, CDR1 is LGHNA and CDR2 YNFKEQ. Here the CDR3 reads CASSQGLRPDTQYF. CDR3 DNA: TGTGCCAGCAGCCAGGGGCTTCGTCCAGATACGCAGTATTTT.

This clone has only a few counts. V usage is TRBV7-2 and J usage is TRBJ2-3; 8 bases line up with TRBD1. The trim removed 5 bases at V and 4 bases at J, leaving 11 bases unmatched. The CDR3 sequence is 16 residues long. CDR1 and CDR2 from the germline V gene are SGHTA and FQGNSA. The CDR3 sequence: CASSARQGILADTQYF. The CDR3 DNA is TGTGCCAGCAGCGCCCGACAGGGGATTTTGGCAGATACGCAGTATTTT.

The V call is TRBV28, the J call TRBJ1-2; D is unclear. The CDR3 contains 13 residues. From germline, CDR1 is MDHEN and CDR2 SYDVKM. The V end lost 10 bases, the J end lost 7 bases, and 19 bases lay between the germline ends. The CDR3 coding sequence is TGTGCCACCGAAGCGGGGTCGATAAGTGGCTACACCTTC. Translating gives CATEAGSISGYTF.

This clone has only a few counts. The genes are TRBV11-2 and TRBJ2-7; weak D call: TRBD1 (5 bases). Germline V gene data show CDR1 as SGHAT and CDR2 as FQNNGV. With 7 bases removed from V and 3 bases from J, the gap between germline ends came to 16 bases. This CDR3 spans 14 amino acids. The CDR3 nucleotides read TGTGCCAGCAACAAAGGGGCTCAGCACTACGAGCAGTACTTC. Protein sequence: CASNKGAQHYEQYF.

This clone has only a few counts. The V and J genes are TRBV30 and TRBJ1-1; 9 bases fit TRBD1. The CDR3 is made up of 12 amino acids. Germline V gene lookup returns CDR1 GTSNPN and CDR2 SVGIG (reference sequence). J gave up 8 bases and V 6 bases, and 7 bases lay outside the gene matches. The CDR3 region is CACSTGTGEAFF. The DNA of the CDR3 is TGTGCCTGCTCGACCGGGACAGGGGAAGCTTTCTTT.

The CDR3 region is CASSPPSVSYNEQFF. In DNA, the CDR3 is TGTGCCAGCTCACCACCTAGCGTCTCCTACAATGAGCAGTTCTTC. This chain joins TRBV18 and TRBJ2-1, with D maybe TRBD2 (5 bases). Germline values: CDR1 KGHSH, CDR2 LQKENI. Trimming took off 0 bases at V and 0 bases at J, with 6 bases between the two ends. The CDR3 is made up of 15 amino acids.

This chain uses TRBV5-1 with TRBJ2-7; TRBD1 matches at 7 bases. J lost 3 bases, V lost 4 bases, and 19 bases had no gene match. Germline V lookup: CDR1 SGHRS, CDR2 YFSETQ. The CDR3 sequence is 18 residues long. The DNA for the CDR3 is TGCGCCAGCAGCCCCTCGAAGGACAGGCTGCTACGAGGCTACGAGCAGTACTTC. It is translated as CASSPSKDRLLRGYEQYF.

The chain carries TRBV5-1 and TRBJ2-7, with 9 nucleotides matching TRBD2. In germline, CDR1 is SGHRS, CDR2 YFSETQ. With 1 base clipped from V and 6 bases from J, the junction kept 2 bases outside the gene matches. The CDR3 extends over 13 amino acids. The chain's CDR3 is CASSLRTSVEQYF. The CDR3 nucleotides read TGCGCCAGCAGCTTGAGGACTAGCGTCGAGCAGTACTTC. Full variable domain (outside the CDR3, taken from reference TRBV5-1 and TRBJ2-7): KAGVTQTPRYLIKTRGQQVTLSCSPISGHRSVSWYQQTPGQGLQFLFEYFSETQRNKGNFPGRFSGRQFSNSRSEMNVSTLELGDSALYLCASSLRTSVEQYFGPGTRLTVT.

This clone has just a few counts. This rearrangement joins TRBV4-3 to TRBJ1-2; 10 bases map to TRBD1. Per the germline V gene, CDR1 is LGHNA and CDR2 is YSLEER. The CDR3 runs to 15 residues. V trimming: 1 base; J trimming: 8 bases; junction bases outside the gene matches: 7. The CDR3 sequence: CASSQVRQGAWGYTF. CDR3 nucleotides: TGCGCCAGCAGCCAAGTTCGACAGGGGGCGTGGGGCTACACCTTC.

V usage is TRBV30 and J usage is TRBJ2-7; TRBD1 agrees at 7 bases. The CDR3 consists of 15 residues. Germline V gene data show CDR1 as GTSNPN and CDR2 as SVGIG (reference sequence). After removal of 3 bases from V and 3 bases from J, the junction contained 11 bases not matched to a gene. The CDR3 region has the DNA TGTGCCTGGAGAGATCGACAGGGCCGAAACTACGAGCAGTACTTC. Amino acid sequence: CAWRDRQGRNYEQYF.

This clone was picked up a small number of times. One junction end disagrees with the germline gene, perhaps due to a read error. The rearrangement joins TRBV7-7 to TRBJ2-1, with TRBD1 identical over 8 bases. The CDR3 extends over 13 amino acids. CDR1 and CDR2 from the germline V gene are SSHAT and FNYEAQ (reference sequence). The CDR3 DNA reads TGTGCTAGCAGCTTGACAGGGGTCAATGAGCAGTTCTTC. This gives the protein CASSLTGVNEQFF.

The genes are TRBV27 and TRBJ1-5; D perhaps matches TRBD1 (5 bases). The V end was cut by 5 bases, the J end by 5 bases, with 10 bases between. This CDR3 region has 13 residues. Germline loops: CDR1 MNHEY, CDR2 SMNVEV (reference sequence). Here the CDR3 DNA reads TGTGCCAGCAGTCCAAAGACAGATCAGCCCCAGCATTTT. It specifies CASSPKTDQPQHF.

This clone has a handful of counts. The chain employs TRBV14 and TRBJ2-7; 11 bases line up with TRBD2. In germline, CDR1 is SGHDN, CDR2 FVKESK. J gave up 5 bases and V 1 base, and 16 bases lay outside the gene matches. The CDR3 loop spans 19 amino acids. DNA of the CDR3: TGTGCCAGCAGCCAAGTCAAGCGAGGGCTAGCGGGAGGTGTCCACGAGCAGTACTTC. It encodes CASSQVKRGLAGGVHEQYF.

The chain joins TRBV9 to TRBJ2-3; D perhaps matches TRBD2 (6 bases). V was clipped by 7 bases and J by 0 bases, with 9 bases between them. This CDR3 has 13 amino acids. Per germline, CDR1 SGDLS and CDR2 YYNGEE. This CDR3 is CASRSGSTDTQYF. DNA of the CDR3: TGTGCCAGCCGGAGCGGGAGCACAGATACGCAGTATTTT.

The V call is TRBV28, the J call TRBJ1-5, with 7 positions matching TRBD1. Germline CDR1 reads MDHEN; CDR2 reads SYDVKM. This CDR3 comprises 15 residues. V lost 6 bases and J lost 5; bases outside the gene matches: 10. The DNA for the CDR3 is TGTGCCAGCAGAAAGAAGGGGGCGCATGATCAGCCCCAGCATTTT. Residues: CASRKKGAHDQPQHF.